This TCR beta chain was observed in a study of shared clonotypes between healthy human individuals. CD45RO-negative, CCR7-positively selected cells formed the naive CD8 fraction, excluding terminally differentiated effector memory CD45RA+ cells. The CDR3 is 16 residues long. Per the germline V gene, CDR1 is MNHEY and CDR2 is SMNVEV (reference sequence). Trimming left V 3 bases short and J 7 bases short, with 18 bases between. General study results and limits: Larger estimated richness was generally seen in naive subsets than in memory subsets. The naive CD4 repertoires of a handful of donors were compared, and roughly 5% of clonotypes were shared. Donor scarcity curtailed the genetic and exposure-history diversity represented herein.

As for this clone: Antigen: not known.

Clones were read by immunoSEQ multiplex PCR, and TCRdb kept only the in-frame ones, dropping some. The repertoire has roughly 2,000,000 clones, around 93% of them found once; the top ten carry about 1.7%. The clonotype was recovered from a man aged 18 to 35 in good health. Some clones in this sample may be carry-over from other donors' samples. The sequencing input was naive CD8+ T cells from PBMCs. The chain employs TRBV27 and TRBJ1-4, with D possibly TRBD1 on 6 matching bases. The DNA for the CDR3 is TGTGCCAGCAGTTTGTTCGGGACAATAGCGGGTGAAAAACTGTTTTTT. It yields the protein CASSLFGTIAGEKLFF.